These 19 T cell receptor beta chains were sequenced from one sample in a study of OX40 agonist ivuxolimab in advanced cancers. Data came from immunoSEQ multiplex PCR; TCRdb stores just in-frame clones and leaves some out. The sample includes more than 85,000 clones, roughly 90% of them seen just once. Here the sequenced sample was CD4+ or CD8+ T cells sorted from blood, taken in a trial of the OX40 agonist ivuxolimab. The receptors derive from an adult with an advanced solid tumor such as melanoma, head and neck, liver or kidney cancer.

Notes on this clone: Germline is not matched at one junction end, which may reflect a read error. The chain carries TRBV30 and TRBJ1-5; the D is unclear. The CDR3 is made up of 15 amino acids. Germline CDR1 is GTSNPN and CDR2 is SVGIG (reference sequence). The chain's CDR3 is CAWSHEQPGNRPQHF. The CDR3 DNA sequence: TGTGCCTGGAGTCATGAACAGCCGGGTAATCGGCCCCAGCATTTT.

This clone has a handful of counts. The chain links TRBV7-9 to TRBJ2-3; tentative D call: TRBD1 (7 bases). The V and J ends lost 1 base and 2 bases respectively, with 16 bases between them. CDR1 SEHNR and CDR2 FQNEAQ come from the germline V gene (reference sequence). CDR3 length equals 17 residues. CDR3 in DNA: TGTGCCAGCAGCTTAGGAGCAGGGGGGACCCTCACAGATACGCAGTATTTT. It codes for CASSLGAGGTLTDTQYF.

This chain joins TRBV11-3 and TRBJ2-5, with 14 positions matching TRBD2. In germline, CDR1 is SGHNT, CDR2 YENEEA. With 4 bases clipped from V and 1 base from J, the junction kept 5 bases outside the gene matches. The CDR3 length is 17 residues. The CDR3 loop reads CASSSGLAGGTQETQYF. DNA for the CDR3: TGTGCCAGCAGCTCAGGACTAGCGGGGGGCACCCAAGAGACCCAGTACTTC.

V usage is TRBV11-1 and J usage is TRBJ2-1; TRBD2 might be the D (6 bases). The V gene's germline CDR1 is SGHAT and CDR2 FQDESV (reference sequence). Trimming removed 6 bases at V and 0 bases at J, with 12 bases between. This CDR3 spans 15 amino acids. For the CDR3, the DNA is TGTGCCAGCAGATTCGCGGGGAGCTCCTACAATGAGCAGTTCTTC. It specifies CASRFAGSSYNEQFF. Based on the CDR3 plus reference TRBV11-1 and TRBJ2-1, the full variable domain is EAEVAQSPRYKITEKSQAVAFWCDPISGHATLYWYRQILGQGPELLVQFQDESVVDDSQLPKDRFSAERLKGVDSTLKIQPAELGDSAMYLCASRFAGSSYNEQFFGPGTRLTVL.

The chain has TRBV5-1 and TRBJ1-2; D is perhaps TRBD1 (6 bases). V was trimmed by 3 bases and J by 3 bases, leaving 12 bases between them. This CDR3 is 14 amino acids long. CDR1 is SGHRS and CDR2 is YFSETQ in the germline V gene. The CDR3 nucleotides are TGCGCCAGCAGCTCAGGGGAGTGGGACTATGGCTACACCTTC. This codes for CASSSGEWDYGYTF.

CDR3 protein: CASSWDRGHEQYF. The DNA of the CDR3 is TGTGCCAGCAGCTGGGACAGGGGCCACGAGCAGTACTTC. V is TRBV5-4 and J is TRBJ2-7, with 10 bases matching TRBD1. The CDR3 covers 13 residues. Germline V gene lookup returns CDR1 SGHNT and CDR2 YYREEE (reference sequence). The J segment lost 5 bases and the V segment lost 3 bases, leaving 2 bases of the junction unmatched. The full variable domain, with the rest looked up from reference TRBV5-4 and TRBJ2-7, is ETGVTQSPTHLIKTRGQQVTLRCSSQSGHNTVSWYQQALGQGPQFIFQYYREEENGRGNFPPRFSGLQFPNYSSELNVNALELDDSALYLCASSWDRGHEQYFGPGTRLTVT.

The chain recombines TRBV5-1 with TRBJ1-2; unclear D gene. Trimming removed 4 bases from V and 6 bases from J, with 22 bases in between. The CDR3 contains 16 residues. Germline V gives CDR1 SGHRS, CDR2 YFSETQ. The CDR3 DNA sequence: TGCGCCAGCAGCCCGACCTATGGTGGGGAGAAAGATGGCTACACCTTC. Encoded protein: CASSPTYGGEKDGYTF.

Regarding this clone: In the same sample, other DNA sequences code for this CDR3. The rearrangement links TRBV7-3 to TRBJ1-2; 8 bases are a match to TRBD1. Germline-derived CDR1 and CDR2 are SGHTA and FQGTGA. Unmatched junction bases numbered 17, after V lost 5 bases and J lost 0 bases. The length of the CDR3 is 19 residues. The DNA of the CDR3 is TGTGCCAGCAGCCTATTGATTGTTGGACAGGGTACGCCTAACTATGGCTACACCTTC. Amino acid sequence: CASSLLIVGQGTPNYGYTF.

V usage is TRBV6-1 and J usage is TRBJ2-7, with D tentatively TRBD2 (5 bases). V was clipped by 6 bases and J by 0 bases, with 15 bases between them. Germline lookup yields CDR1 MNHNS and CDR2 SASEGT. The CDR3 is 15 amino acids. The CDR3 sequence: CASSPAGVVSYEQYF. Written as DNA, the CDR3 is TGTGCCAGCAGCCCGGCCGGGGTAGTCTCCTACGAGCAGTACTTC.

The CDR3 DNA reads as TGCGCCAGCAGCTTGGTACCTAAGGGGGTCTCAGGGGATACGCAGTATTTT. This sequence encodes CASSLVPKGVSGDTQYF. V usage is TRBV5-1 and J usage is TRBJ2-3; D is possibly TRBD1 (6 bases). The CDR3 has 17 amino acids. Germline CDR1 reads SGHRS; CDR2 reads YFSETQ. V was pared by 0 bases and J by 6 bases, with 20 bases between.

This clone has a single count. The chain couples TRBV9 to TRBJ1-5; D possibly corresponds to TRBD1 (5 bases). V was shortened by 0 bases and J by 4 bases, with 8 bases between the two germline ends. CDR1 SGDLS and CDR2 YYNGEE come from the germline V gene. CDR3 length: 14 amino acids. CDR3 DNA: TGTGCCAGCAGCGTAGAGGCAGGGAATCAGCCCCAGCATTTT. It codes for CASSVEAGNQPQHF.

This chain links TRBV7-2 with TRBJ1-4; D might be TRBD1 (5 bases). Germline loops: CDR1 SGHTA, CDR2 FQGNSA. This CDR3 comprises 13 residues. V dropped 6 bases and J dropped 5 bases, with 10 bases sitting between them. The CDR3 is CASRGDPNEKLFF. The CDR3 nucleotides read TGTGCCAGCAGGGGGGACCCGAATGAAAAACTGTTTTTT.

The chain combines TRBV28 with TRBJ2-7; 10 bases align to TRBD2. The V segment lost 5 bases and the J segment 0 bases; nucleotides outside the gene matches: 10. There are 17 residues in the CDR3. Germline V lookup: CDR1 MDHEN, CDR2 SYDVKM. The CDR3 coding sequence is TGTGCCAGCAGTGAGCTAGCGGGAGTCTTTAGCTCCTACGAGCAGTACTTC. Translation: CASSELAGVFSSYEQYF.

This clone was seen a few times. In DNA form, the CDR3 reads TGTGCCAGTAATGGGGGTGCCTATGGCTACACCTTC. The encoded protein is CASNGGAYGYTF. This chain connects TRBV19 to TRBJ1-2, with D possibly TRBD1 on 5 matching bases. CDR3 length: 12 residues. CDR1 is LNHDA, CDR2 SQIVND, per germline (reference sequence). Trimming left V 7 bases short and J 4 bases short, with 10 bases between.

The chain joins TRBV19 to TRBJ2-7; D gene unclear. The CDR3 contains 16 residues. CDR1 and CDR2 from the germline V gene are LNHDA and SQIVND (reference sequence). Trimming left V 1 base short and J 2 bases short, with 15 bases between. The CDR3 is CASSIVRAAVTYEQYF. The CDR3 DNA is TGTGCCAGTAGTATAGTTAGGGCGGCGGTCACCTACGAGCAGTACTTC. Filled out from reference TRBV19 and TRBJ2-7, the complete variable domain reads DGGITQSPKYLFRKEGQNVTLSCEQNLNHDAMYWYRQDPGQGLRLIYYSQIVNDFQKGDIAEGYSVSREKKESFPLTVTSAQKNPTAFYLCASSIVRAAVTYEQYFGPGTRLTVT.

The chain carries TRBV9 and TRBJ2-2, with D maybe TRBD2 (6 bases). The CDR3 runs 17 residues. Germline V gene lookup returns CDR1 SGDLS and CDR2 YYNGEE. Trimming took 0 bases from V and 0 from J, leaving 12 bases between them. The CDR3 coding sequence is TGTGCCAGCAGCGTAGTGGGTAGCGGCGCGAACACCGGGGAGCTGTTTTTT. It translates to CASSVVGSGANTGELFF.

This sequence joins TRBV9 and TRBJ2-7; either TRBD1 or TRBD2 may supply D (6 bases each). CDR3 length equals 16 residues. V was trimmed by 3 bases and J by 6 bases, leaving 22 bases between them. Per the germline V gene, CDR1 is SGDLS and CDR2 is YYNGEE. The CDR3, as DNA: TGTGCCAGCAGCGCTCAGGGACACCCGGGGGAGTCCGAGCAGTACTTC. This gives the protein CASSAQGHPGESEQYF.

The chain is built from TRBV29-1 and TRBJ2-1; 9 bases align to TRBD2. After removal of 3 bases from V and 8 bases from J, the junction contained 17 bases not matched to a gene. The germline V gene has CDR1 SQVTM and CDR2 ANQGSEA. The CDR3 runs 17 residues. This CDR3 reads CSVELFRGAGGGDEQFF. The CDR3 DNA reads TGCAGCGTTGAGTTATTTCGGGGGGCGGGGGGGGGCGATGAGCAGTTCTTC.

In DNA, the CDR3 is TGTGCCAGCAGCTTACACGGGGTCACTGAAGCTTTCTTT. It codes for CASSLHGVTEAFF. V gene TRBV11-2 combines with J gene TRBJ1-1; D not resolved. Trimming took 2 bases from V and 4 from J, leaving 8 bases between them. Germline-derived CDR1 and CDR2 are SGHAT and FQNNGV. There are 13 residues in the CDR3.